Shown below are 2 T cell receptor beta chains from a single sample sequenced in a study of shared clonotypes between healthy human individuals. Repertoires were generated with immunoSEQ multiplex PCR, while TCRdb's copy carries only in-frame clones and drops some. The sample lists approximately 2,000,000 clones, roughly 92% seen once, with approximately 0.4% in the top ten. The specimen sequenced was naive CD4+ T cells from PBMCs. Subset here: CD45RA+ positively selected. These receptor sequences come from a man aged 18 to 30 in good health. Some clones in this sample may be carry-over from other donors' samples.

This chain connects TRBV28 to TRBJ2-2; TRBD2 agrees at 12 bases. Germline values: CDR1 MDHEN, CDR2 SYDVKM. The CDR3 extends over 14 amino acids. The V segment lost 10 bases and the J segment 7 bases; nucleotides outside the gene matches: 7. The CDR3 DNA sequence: TGTGCCATCGAGACTAGCGGGAGAGTCGGGGAGCTGTTTTTT. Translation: CAIETSGRVGELFF.

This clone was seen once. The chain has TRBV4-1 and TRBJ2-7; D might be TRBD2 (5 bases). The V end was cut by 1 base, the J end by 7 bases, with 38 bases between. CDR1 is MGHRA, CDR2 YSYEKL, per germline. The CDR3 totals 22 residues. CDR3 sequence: CASSQANPGTETRGDLLREQYF. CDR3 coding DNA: TGCGCCAGCAGCCAAGCGAACCCCGGAACTGAGACTCGGGGAGATCTTTTGAGGGAGCAGTACTTC.